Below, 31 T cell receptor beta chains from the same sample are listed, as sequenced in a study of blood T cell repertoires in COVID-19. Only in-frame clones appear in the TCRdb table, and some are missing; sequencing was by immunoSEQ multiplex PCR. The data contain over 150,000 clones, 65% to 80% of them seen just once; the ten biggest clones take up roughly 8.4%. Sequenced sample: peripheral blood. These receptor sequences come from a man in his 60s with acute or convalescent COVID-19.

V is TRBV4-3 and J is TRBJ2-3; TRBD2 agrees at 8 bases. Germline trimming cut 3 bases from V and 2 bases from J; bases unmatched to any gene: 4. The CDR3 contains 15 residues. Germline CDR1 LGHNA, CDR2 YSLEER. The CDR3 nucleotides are TGCGCCAGCAGCCACTGGCGGGGGGACACAGATACGCAGTATTTT. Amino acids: CASSHWRGDTDTQYF.

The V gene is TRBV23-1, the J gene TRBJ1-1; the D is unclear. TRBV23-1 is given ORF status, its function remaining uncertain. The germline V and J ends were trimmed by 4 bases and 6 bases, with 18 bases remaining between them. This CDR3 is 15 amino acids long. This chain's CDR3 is CASSRVGPGGPEAFF. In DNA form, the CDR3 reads TGCGCCAGCAGTCGTGTAGGACCGGGAGGCCCTGAAGCTTTCTTT.

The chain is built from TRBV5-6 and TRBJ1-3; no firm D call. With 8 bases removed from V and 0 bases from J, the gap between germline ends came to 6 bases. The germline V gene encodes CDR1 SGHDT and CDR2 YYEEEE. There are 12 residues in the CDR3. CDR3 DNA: TGTGCCAGGGCAGGCTCTGGAAACACCATATATTTT. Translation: CARAGSGNTIYF.

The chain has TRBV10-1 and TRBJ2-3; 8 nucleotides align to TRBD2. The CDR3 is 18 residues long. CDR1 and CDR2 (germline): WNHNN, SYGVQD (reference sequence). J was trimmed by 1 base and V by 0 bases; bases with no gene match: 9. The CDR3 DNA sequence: TGCGCCAGCAGTGAGTCGAAGCGCGGGGGGCCGGGCACAGATACGCAGTATTTT. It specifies CASSESKRGGPGTDTQYF.

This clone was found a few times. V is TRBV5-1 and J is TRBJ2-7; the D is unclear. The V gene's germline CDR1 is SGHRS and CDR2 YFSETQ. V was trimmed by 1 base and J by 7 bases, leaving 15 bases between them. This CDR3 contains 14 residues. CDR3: CASSLSSGLREQYF. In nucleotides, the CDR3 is TGCGCCAGCAGCTTGTCTTCCGGTTTGAGAGAGCAGTACTTC.

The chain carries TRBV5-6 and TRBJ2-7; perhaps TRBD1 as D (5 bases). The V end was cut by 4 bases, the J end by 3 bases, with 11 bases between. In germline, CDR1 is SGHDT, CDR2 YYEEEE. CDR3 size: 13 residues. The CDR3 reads CASSPGQNYEQYF. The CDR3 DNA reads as TGTGCCAGCAGCCCCGGACAAAACTACGAGCAGTACTTC.

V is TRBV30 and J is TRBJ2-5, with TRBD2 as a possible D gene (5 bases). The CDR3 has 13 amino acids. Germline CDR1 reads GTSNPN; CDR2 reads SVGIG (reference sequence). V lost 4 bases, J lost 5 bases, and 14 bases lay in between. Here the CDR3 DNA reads TGTGCCTGGAACTATGAGGGAAGGGAGACCCAGTACTTC. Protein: CAWNYEGRETQYF.

DNA for the CDR3: TGTGCCAGCTCACCGCCGCCTGGACTAGCGGGAAAGCCCATCTACGAGCAGTACTTC. This gives the protein CASSPPPGLAGKPIYEQYF. The chain couples TRBV18 to TRBJ2-7; 12 bases match TRBD2. V shed 3 bases and J 3 bases; nucleotides not matched to a gene: 15. The CDR3 consists of 19 residues. Per the germline V gene, CDR1 is KGHSH and CDR2 is LQKENI.

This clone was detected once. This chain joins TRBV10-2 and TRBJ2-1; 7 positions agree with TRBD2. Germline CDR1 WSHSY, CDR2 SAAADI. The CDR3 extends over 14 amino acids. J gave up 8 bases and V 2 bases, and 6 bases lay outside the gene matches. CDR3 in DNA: TGCGCCAGCAGTGAGGGACTAGAAGGCGATGAGCAGTTCTTC. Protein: CASSEGLEGDEQFF.

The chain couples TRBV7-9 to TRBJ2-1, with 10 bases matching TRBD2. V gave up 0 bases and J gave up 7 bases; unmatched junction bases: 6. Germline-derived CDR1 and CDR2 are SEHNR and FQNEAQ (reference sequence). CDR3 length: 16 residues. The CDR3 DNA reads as TGTGCCAGCAGCTTAGCAAACAGCGGGGGGGCGAATGAGCAGTTCTTC. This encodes CASSLANSGGANEQFF.

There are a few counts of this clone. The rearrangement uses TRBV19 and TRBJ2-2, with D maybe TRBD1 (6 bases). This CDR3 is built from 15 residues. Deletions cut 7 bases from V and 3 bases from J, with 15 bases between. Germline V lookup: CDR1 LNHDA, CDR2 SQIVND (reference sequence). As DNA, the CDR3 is TGTGCCAGTAAAGAGACAGGTGGTGACACCGGGGAGCTGTTTTTT. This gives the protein CASKETGGDTGELFF.

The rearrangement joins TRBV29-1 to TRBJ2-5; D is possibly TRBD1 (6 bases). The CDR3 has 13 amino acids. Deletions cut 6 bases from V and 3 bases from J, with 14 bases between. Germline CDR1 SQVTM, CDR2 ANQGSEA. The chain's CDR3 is CSVYGTHKETQYF. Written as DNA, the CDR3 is TGCAGCGTATACGGGACACACAAAGAGACCCAGTACTTC.

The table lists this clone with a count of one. CDR3 sequence reads: CASRPWDRENGYTF. CDR3 DNA: TGTGCCAGTAGGCCCTGGGACAGGGAGAATGGCTACACCTTC. The V call is TRBV19, the J call TRBJ1-2, with 9 bases matching TRBD1. This CDR3 comprises 14 residues. Germline CDR1 is LNHDA and CDR2 is SQIVND (reference sequence). V lost 6 bases to trimming and J lost 6 bases; unmatched junction nucleotides: 8.

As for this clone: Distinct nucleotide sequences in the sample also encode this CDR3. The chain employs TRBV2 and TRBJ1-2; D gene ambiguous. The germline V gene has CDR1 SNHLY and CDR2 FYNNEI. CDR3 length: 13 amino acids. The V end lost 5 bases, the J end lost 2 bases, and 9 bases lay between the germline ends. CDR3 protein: CASSLRTNYGYTF. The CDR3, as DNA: TGTGCCAGCAGTTTGCGCACCAACTATGGCTACACCTTC.

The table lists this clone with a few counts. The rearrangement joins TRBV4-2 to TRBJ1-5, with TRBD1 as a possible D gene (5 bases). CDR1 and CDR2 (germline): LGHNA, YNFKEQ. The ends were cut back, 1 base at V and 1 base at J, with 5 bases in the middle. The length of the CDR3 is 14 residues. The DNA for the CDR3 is TGTGCCAGCAGCCAAGGACAGAGCAATCAGCCCCAGCATTTT. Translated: CASSQGQSNQPQHF.

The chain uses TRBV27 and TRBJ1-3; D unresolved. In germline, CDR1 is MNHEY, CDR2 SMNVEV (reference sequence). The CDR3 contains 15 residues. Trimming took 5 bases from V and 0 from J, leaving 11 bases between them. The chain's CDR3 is CASSLTAGSGNTIYF. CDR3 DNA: TGTGCCAGCAGTCTAACAGCGGGCTCTGGAAACACCATATATTTT.

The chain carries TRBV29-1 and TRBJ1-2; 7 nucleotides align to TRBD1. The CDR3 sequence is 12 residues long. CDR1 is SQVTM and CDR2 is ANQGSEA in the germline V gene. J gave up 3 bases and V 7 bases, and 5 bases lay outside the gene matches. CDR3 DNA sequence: TGCAGCGGGCAGGGGGTTCACTATGGCTACACCTTC. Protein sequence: CSGQGVHYGYTF.

In DNA form, the CDR3 reads TGTGCCAGCAGTTATACCAAGGGCGGGGGCTACACCTTC. Encoded protein: CASSYTKGGGYTF. The rearrangement uses TRBV6-2 or TRBV6-3 and TRBJ1-2; D unresolved. Germline CDR1 is MNHEY and CDR2 is SVGEGT. This CDR3 has 13 residues. Trimming removed 3 bases from V and 8 bases from J, with 13 bases in between.

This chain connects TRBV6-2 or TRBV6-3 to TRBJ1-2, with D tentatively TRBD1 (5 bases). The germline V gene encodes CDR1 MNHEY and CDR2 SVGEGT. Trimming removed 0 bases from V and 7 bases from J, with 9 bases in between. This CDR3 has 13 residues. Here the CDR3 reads CASSYSQGSGYTF. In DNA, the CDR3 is TGTGCCAGCAGTTACTCGCAGGGCAGTGGCTACACCTTC.

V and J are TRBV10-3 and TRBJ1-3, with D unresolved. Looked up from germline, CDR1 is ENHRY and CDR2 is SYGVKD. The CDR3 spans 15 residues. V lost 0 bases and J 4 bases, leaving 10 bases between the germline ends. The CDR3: CAISESQNAGNTIYF. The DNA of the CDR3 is TGTGCCATCAGTGAGTCGCAAAACGCGGGAAACACCATATATTTT.

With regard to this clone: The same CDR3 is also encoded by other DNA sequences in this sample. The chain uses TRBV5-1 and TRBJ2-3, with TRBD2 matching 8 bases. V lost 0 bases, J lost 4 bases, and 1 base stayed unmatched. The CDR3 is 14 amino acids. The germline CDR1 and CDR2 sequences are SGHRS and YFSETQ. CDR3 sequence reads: CASSLGLASDTQYF. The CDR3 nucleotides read TGCGCCAGCAGCTTGGGACTAGCGTCAGATACGCAGTATTTT.

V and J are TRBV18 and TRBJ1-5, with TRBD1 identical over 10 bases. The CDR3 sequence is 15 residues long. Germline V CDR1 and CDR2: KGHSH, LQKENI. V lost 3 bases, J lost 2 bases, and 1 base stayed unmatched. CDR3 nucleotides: TGTGCCAGCTCACCGGGGACAGGGGGCAATCAGCCCCAGCATTTT. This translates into CASSPGTGGNQPQHF.

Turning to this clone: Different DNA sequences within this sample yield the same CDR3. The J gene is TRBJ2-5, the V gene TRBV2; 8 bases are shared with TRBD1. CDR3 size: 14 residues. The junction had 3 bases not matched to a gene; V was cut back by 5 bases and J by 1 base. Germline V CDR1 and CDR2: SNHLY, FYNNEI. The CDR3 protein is CASSKGTGQETQYF. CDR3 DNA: TGTGCCAGCAGTAAAGGGACAGGCCAAGAGACCCAGTACTTC.

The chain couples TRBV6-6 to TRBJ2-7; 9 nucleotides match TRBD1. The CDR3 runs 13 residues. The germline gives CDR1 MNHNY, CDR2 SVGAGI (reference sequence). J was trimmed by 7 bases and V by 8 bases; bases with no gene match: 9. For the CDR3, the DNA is TGTGCCAGCCGGGACAGGGACGTCCAAGAGCAGTACTTC. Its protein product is CASRDRDVQEQYF.

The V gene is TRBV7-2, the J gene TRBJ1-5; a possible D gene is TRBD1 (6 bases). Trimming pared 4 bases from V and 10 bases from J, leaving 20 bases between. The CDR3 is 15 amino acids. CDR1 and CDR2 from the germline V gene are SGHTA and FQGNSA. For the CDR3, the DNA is TGTGCCAGCAGCTCCGGGGTGGGGGGGGCGCGTCCCCAGCATTTT. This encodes CASSSGVGGARPQHF.

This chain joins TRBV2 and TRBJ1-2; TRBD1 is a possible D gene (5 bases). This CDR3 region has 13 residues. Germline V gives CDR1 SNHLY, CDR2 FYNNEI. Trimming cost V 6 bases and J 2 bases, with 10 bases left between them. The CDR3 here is CASSATANYGYTF. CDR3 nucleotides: TGTGCCAGCAGCGCGACAGCGAACTATGGCTACACCTTC.

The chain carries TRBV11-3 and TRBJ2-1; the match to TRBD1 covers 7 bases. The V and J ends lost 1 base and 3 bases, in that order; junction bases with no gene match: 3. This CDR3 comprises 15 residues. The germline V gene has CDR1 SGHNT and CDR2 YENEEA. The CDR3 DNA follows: TGTGCCAGCAGCTTAGGGGACAGATTCTACAATGAGCAGTTCTTC. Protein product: CASSLGDRFYNEQFF. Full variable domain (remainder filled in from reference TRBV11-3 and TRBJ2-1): EAGVVQSPRYKIIEKKQPVAFWCNPISGHNTLYWYLQNLGQGPELLIRYENEEAVDDSQLPKDRFSAERLKGVDSTLKIQPAELGDSAVYLCASSLGDRFYNEQFFGPGTRLTVL.

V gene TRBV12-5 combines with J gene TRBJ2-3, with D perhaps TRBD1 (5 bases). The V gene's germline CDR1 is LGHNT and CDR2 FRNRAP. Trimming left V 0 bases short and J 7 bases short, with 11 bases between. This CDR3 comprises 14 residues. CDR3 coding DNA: TGTGCTAGTGGTTTGGTAAGACAGTCCAATACGCAGTATTTT. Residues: CASGLVRQSNTQYF.

In DNA, the CDR3 is TGCGCCAGCAGCTTGGATCCAGGGCCCACCGGGGAGCTGTTTTTT. The encoded protein is CASSLDPGPTGELFF. This chain joins TRBV5-1 and TRBJ2-2; D possibly corresponds to TRBD1 (5 bases). Trimming cost V 0 bases and J 4 bases, with 10 bases left between them. This CDR3 has 15 amino acids. CDR1 and CDR2 from the germline V gene are SGHRS and YFSETQ.

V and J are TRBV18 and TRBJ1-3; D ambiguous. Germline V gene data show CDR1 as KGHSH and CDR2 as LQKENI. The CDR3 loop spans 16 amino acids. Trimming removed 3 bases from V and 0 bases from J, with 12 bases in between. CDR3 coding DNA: TGTGCCAGCTCACCCCTCGACACCGACTCTGGAAACACCATATATTTT. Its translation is CASSPLDTDSGNTIYF.

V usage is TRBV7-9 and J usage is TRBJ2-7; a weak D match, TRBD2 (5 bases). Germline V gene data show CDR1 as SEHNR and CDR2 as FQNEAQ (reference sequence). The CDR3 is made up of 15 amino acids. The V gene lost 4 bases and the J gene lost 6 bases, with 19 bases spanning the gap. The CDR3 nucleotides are TGTGCCAGCAGCTCCGGAGTGAGCGGCGGCGCCGAGCAGTACTTC. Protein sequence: CASSSGVSGGAEQYF. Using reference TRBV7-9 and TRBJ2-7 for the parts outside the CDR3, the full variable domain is DTGVSQNPRHKITKRGQNVTFRCDPISEHNRLYWYRQTLGQGPEFLTYFQNEAQLEKSRLLSDRFSAERPKGSFSTLEIQRTEQGDSAMYLCASSSGVSGGAEQYFGPGTRLTVT.